Ten or more counts support the clone carrying this T cell receptor (beta chain). No antigen is known for it. The record originates from a study of response to subunit inactivated influenza vaccine. Study-wide points: The authors suggested that every seasonal influenza vaccination recruits few new T cells.

Each CDR3 protein is one row after TCRdb ran MiXCR on the RT-PCR reads. This repertoire shows under 550,000 distinct CDR3 sequences, approximately 7.7% found once; its top ten account for roughly 14%. Sample: PBMCs from blood, taken less than 30 months after vaccination. The clonotype was recovered from a man aged 45 to 75 who received an inactivated influenza vaccine.

Written as DNA, the CDR3 is TGCGCCAGCAGCTTGCCTAGCGGGGAAACAGATACGCAGTATTTT. Translated: CASSLPSGETDTQYF. This chain connects TRBV5-1 to TRBJ2-3; 9 bases agree with TRBD2. CDR3 length: 15 residues. Germline trimming cut 1 base from V and 3 bases from J; bases unmatched to any gene: 3. CDR1 is SGHRS, CDR2 YFSETQ, per germline.